Below are 21 T cell receptor beta chains sequenced from a single sample in a study of CD8+ T cells in alopecia areata. Once RNA had been extracted, it was reverse transcribed into cDNA to act as the sequencing template. Data came from immunoSEQ multiplex PCR; TCRdb stores just in-frame clones and leaves some out. The sample has about 210,000 clones, 43% seen once. The treatment here: oral pan-JAK inhibitor, 5-10 mg twice daily. The specimen was CD4+ T cells sorted from blood, collected at approximately week 37, from a patient treated with tofacitinib. Source of these receptors: a human donor with alopecia areata.

This chain connects TRBV30 to TRBJ2-5; D is unclear. In germline, CDR1 is GTSNPN, CDR2 SVGIG (reference sequence). The V and J ends lost 3 bases and 2 bases respectively, with 16 bases between them. The CDR3 loop spans 15 amino acids. CDR3 DNA: TGTGCCTGGAGCGCGGAATTGGGGATACAAGAGACCCAGTACTTC. Translating gives CAWSAELGIQETQYF.

The chain recombines TRBV4-2 with TRBJ2-7, with D possibly being TRBD1 or TRBD2 (5 bases each). CDR1 is LGHNA and CDR2 is YNFKEQ in the germline V gene. The length of the CDR3 is 15 residues. V was pared by 1 base and J by 3 bases, with 13 bases between. In DNA form, the CDR3 reads TGTGCCAGCAGCCAAGTCCGAGGGGACCTCTACGAGCAGTACTTC. As protein: CASSQVRGDLYEQYF.

The rearrangement joins TRBV27 to TRBJ2-7, with D unclear. The CDR3 extends over 11 amino acids. Germline-derived CDR1 and CDR2 are MNHEY and SMNVEV (reference sequence). V lost 3 bases and J 5 bases, leaving 5 bases between the germline ends. CDR3 sequence reads: CASSFRNEQYF. For the CDR3, the DNA is TGTGCCAGCAGTTTTAGGAACGAGCAGTACTTC.

This clone was counted once. The J gene is TRBJ2-5, the V gene TRBV5-4; 7 nucleotides align to TRBD1. V shed 0 bases, J shed 5 bases, and the junction held 4 bases outside the gene matches. Germline CDR1 reads SGHNT; CDR2 reads YYREEE (reference sequence). The CDR3 runs to 14 residues. CDR3 sequence reads: CASSLETGMETQYF. DNA for the CDR3: TGTGCCAGCAGCTTGGAGACAGGGATGGAGACCCAGTACTTC.

The CDR3 loop is CASRDRGSGQETQYF. CDR3 nucleotide sequence: TGTGCCAGCAGGGACAGGGGGTCCGGCCAAGAGACCCAGTACTTC. The chain joins TRBV2 to TRBJ2-5; 10 nucleotides line up with TRBD1. Germline V CDR1 and CDR2: SNHLY, FYNNEI. With 6 bases clipped from V and 1 base from J, the junction kept 5 bases outside the gene matches. This CDR3 is built from 15 residues.

The gene calls are TRBV5-1 and TRBJ2-5; D possibly matches TRBD1 or TRBD2 (5 bases each). The CDR3 contains 14 residues. V lost 2 bases to trimming and J lost 1 base, with 9 bases between them. The V gene's germline CDR1 is SGHRS and CDR2 YFSETQ. The CDR3 loop is CASSFRDPQETQYF. Here the CDR3 DNA reads TGCGCCAGCAGCTTCCGGGACCCCCAAGAGACCCAGTACTTC.

The chain couples TRBV9 to TRBJ2-3; 8 positions match TRBD2. The CDR3 has 18 amino acids. The junction had 12 bases not matched to a gene; V was cut back by 1 base and J by 2 bases. Germline CDR1 and CDR2: SGDLS and YYNGEE. CDR3 loop: CASSVIGSGRGLTDTQYF. The CDR3 DNA reads TGTGCCAGCAGCGTAATAGGATCCGGGAGGGGTCTCACAGATACGCAGTATTTT.

The rearrangement uses TRBV29-1 and TRBJ1-2; D unresolved. Germline V gene sequence: CDR1 SQVTM, CDR2 ANQGSEA. The length of the CDR3 is 12 residues. V dropped 1 base and J dropped 4 bases, with 7 bases sitting between them. The CDR3 sequence is CSVEGTVYGYTF. The DNA of the CDR3 is TGCAGCGTTGAAGGGACGGTCTATGGCTACACCTTC. Using reference TRBV29-1 and TRBJ1-2 for the parts outside the CDR3, the full variable domain is SAVISQKPSRDICQRGTSLTIQCQVDSQVTMMFWYRQQPGQSLTLIATANQGSEATYESGFVIDKFPISRPNLTFSTLTVSNMSPEDSSIYLCSVEGTVYGYTFGSGTRLTVV.

The chain is built from TRBV4-1 and TRBJ2-4; 10 bases agree with TRBD2. This CDR3 region has 17 residues. From germline, CDR1 is MGHRA and CDR2 YSYEKL. The V and J ends lost 3 bases and 1 base, in that order; junction bases with no gene match: 6. The CDR3 loop reads CASSHPSGRGAKNIQYF. The DNA of the CDR3 is TGCGCCAGCAGCCACCCGAGCGGGAGGGGGGCCAAAAACATTCAGTACTTC.

CDR3 amino acids: CASSSQETQYF. The CDR3 DNA follows: TGTGCCAGTAGTTCCCAAGAGACCCAGTACTTC. The rearrangement uses TRBV19 and TRBJ2-5; D is unclear. The germline V and J ends were trimmed by 5 bases and 1 base, with 2 bases remaining between them. Germline V gene lookup returns CDR1 LNHDA and CDR2 SQIVND (reference sequence). The CDR3 covers 11 residues.

The chain has TRBV5-1 and TRBJ2-3, with D possibly being TRBD1 (7 bases). Germline CDR1 SGHRS, CDR2 YFSETQ. CDR3 size: 16 residues. Trimming took off 0 bases at V and 1 base at J, with 12 bases between the two ends. CDR3 sequence reads: CASSLDTRGGTDTQYF. In nucleotides, the CDR3 is TGCGCCAGCAGCTTGGATACCAGGGGGGGCACAGATACGCAGTATTTT.

The chain joins TRBV5-1 to TRBJ1-2; 9 nucleotides align to TRBD1. The ends lost 4 bases at V and 4 bases at J; junction bases unmatched: 5. This CDR3 spans 14 amino acids. Germline lookup yields CDR1 SGHRS and CDR2 YFSETQ. CDR3 sequence: CASSIGQGSYGYTF. Here the CDR3 DNA reads TGCGCCAGCAGCATCGGACAGGGGTCCTATGGCTACACCTTC.

The J gene is TRBJ2-1, the V gene TRBV5-1, with D tentatively TRBD1 or TRBD2 (5 bases each). The CDR3 extends over 15 amino acids. The germline V gene has CDR1 SGHRS and CDR2 YFSETQ. V was pared by 3 bases and J by 7 bases, with 17 bases between. CDR3 nucleotide sequence: TGCGCCAGCAGCTCAACCCAAGGATGGGGGAATGAGCAGTTCTTC. Translation gives CASSSTQGWGNEQFF.

This clone was seen repeatedly, ten times or more. The chain has TRBV9 and TRBJ1-2; D gene uncertain. Trimming took off 0 bases at V and 8 bases at J, with 14 bases between the two ends. This CDR3 comprises 14 residues. Germline CDR1 SGDLS, CDR2 YYNGEE. The CDR3 DNA reads TGTGCCAGCAGCGTAGGGTCCGGAGGCACGGGCTACACCTTC. Translating it yields CASSVGSGGTGYTF. Drawing the rest from reference TRBV9 and TRBJ1-2, the complete variable domain is DSGVTQTPKHLITATGQRVTLRCSPRSGDLSVYWYQQSLDQGLQFLIQYYNGEERAKGNILERFSAQQFPDLHSELNLSSLELGDSALYFCASSVGSGGTGYTFGSGTRLTVV.

The chain links TRBV18 to TRBJ2-2; 9 nucleotides line up with TRBD1. V lost 8 bases and J lost 4; bases outside the gene matches: 8. CDR1 and CDR2 from the germline V gene are KGHSH and LQKENI. CDR3 length equals 15 residues. The CDR3 spells CASGIGTGITGELFF. The CDR3 DNA sequence: TGTGCCAGCGGCATTGGGACAGGGATCACCGGGGAGCTGTTTTTT.

V and J are TRBV6-5 and TRBJ2-5; no clear D. With 6 bases removed from V and 2 bases from J, the gap between germline ends came to 10 bases. CDR3 length equals 13 residues. Germline CDR1 and CDR2: MNHEY and SVGAGI. DNA of the CDR3: TGTGCCAGCAGCGCTCAAGATCAAGAGACCCAGTACTTC. It is translated as CASSAQDQETQYF.

Only a few counts were recorded for this clone. The chain carries TRBV4-1 and TRBJ2-1, with D perhaps being TRBD1 or TRBD2 (5 bases each). The CDR3 runs to 13 residues. Trimming took off 5 bases at V and 8 bases at J, with 13 bases between the two ends. The germline gives CDR1 MGHRA, CDR2 YSYEKL. The CDR3 coding sequence is TGCGCCAGCAGCGGTTCCTGGGGGTATGAGCAGTTCTTC. Amino acids: CASSGSWGYEQFF.

This clone showed up just a few times. The chain recombines TRBV11-2 with TRBJ1-1, with D possibly being TRBD1 (5 bases). Looked up from germline, CDR1 is SGHAT and CDR2 is FQNNGV. Trimming removed 6 bases from V and 0 bases from J, with 14 bases in between. The CDR3 extends over 15 amino acids. The CDR3, as DNA: TGTGCCAGCAGGAGGCAGGGATATATGAACACTGAAGCTTTCTTT. Protein: CASRRQGYMNTEAFF.

This clone was seen a few times. Possible read error: a much larger clone is one base away. The sample contains more than one DNA sequence encoding this CDR3. The chain couples TRBV7-2 to TRBJ2-1; D remains ambiguous. This CDR3 has 11 amino acids. Trimming left V 5 bases short and J 2 bases short, with 1 base between. CDR1 SGHTA and CDR2 FQGNSA come from the germline V gene. In DNA form, the CDR3 reads TGTGCCAGCAGCCCCTACAATGAGCAGTTCTTC. Translation: CASSPYNEQFF.

The table lists this clone with a few counts. The chain joins TRBV19 to TRBJ1-5; 7 bases map to TRBD1. The ends lost 4 bases at V and 4 bases at J; junction bases unmatched: 1. Germline CDR1 is LNHDA and CDR2 is SQIVND (reference sequence). The CDR3 runs 13 residues. The CDR3 sequence: CASSTTGNQPQHF. Here the CDR3 DNA reads TGTGCCAGTAGTACGACAGGGAATCAGCCCCAGCATTTT.

This clone appeared a few times. The chain combines TRBV28 with TRBJ2-7; the D gene is possibly TRBD1 (6 bases). V shed 5 bases and J shed 4 bases, with 18 bases lying between them. Germline CDR1 is MDHEN and CDR2 is SYDVKM. The CDR3 has 15 amino acids. The CDR3 DNA sequence: TGTGCCAGCAGTGGAATACAGGGAAGGGCGTACGAGCAGTACTTC. Translated, it gives CASSGIQGRAYEQYF.